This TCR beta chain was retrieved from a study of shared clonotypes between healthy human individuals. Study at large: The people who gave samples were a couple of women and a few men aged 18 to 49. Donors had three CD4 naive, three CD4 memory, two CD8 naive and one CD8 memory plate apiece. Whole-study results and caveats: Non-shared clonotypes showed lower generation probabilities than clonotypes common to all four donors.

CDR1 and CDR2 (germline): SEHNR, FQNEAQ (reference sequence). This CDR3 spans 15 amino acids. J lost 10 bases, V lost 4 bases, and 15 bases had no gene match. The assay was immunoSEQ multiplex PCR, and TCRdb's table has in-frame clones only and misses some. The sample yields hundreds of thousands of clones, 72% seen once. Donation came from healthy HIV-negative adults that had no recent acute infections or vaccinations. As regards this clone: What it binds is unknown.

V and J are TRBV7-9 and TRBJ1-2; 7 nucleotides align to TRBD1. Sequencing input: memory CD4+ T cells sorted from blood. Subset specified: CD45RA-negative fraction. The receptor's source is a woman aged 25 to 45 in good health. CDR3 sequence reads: CASSSDPSGQLDYTF. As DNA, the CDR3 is TGTGCCAGCAGCTCAGACCCCTCGGGACAGTTGGACTACACCTTC.